These T cell receptor beta chains were read from a single sample in a study of cytomegalovirus exposure and HLA in healthy donors. The method was immunoSEQ multiplex PCR; TCRdb's version includes in-frame clones alone and lacks a portion of them. The sample contains around 230,000 clones, about 85% of which appear only once. Specimen: PBMCs. These receptors all stem from a girl between 2 and 10 years old in good health and CMV-seronegative. Each CDR3 is given with its conserved first and last residue. D genes are given only for firm matches. Rows may omit the clone size; those that give it use once, few, many or a size class.

D gene: TRBD2
V gene: TRBV19
clone size: -
CDR3 length: 15
J gene: TRBJ2-7
CDR3 DNA: TGTGCCAGTAGTATCACTAGCGGGAGTTTTAACGAGCAGTACTTC
CDR3 protein: CASSITSGSFNEQYF

D gene: -
V gene: TRBV2
clone size: -
CDR3 length: 10
J gene: TRBJ1-5
CDR3 DNA: TGTGCCAGCGGGGGGCAGCCCCAGCATTTT
CDR3 protein: CASGGQPQHF

D gene: TRBD1
V gene: TRBV27
clone size: -
CDR3 length: 15
J gene: TRBJ1-4
CDR3 DNA: TGTGCCAGCAGTTCCACCGGGACAGGGCGTGAAAAACTGTTTTTT
CDR3 protein: CASSSTGTGREKLFF

D gene: -
V gene: TRBV11-3
clone size: few
CDR3 length: 11
J gene: TRBJ2-5
CDR3 DNA: TGTGCCAGCAGGCCAGGCAGGTCCCAGTACTTC
CDR3 protein: CASRPGRSQYF

D gene: TRBD1
V gene: TRBV6-1
clone size: -
CDR3 length: 14
J gene: TRBJ2-4
CDR3 DNA: TGTGCCAGCAGTTGGGACGACAGGGTAGACATTCAGTACTTC
CDR3 protein: CASSWDDRVDIQYF

D gene: TRBD1
V gene: TRBV9
clone size: -
CDR3 length: 14
J gene: TRBJ2-2
CDR3 DNA: TGTGCCAGCAGCGGACAGGGGAACACCGGGGAGCTGTTTTTT
CDR3 protein: CASSGQGNTGELFF

D gene: -
V gene: TRBV7-9
clone size: -
CDR3 length: 14
J gene: TRBJ1-6
CDR3 DNA: TGTGCCAGCAGCTCACATATCCCCAGTTCACCCCTCCACTTT
CDR3 protein: CASSSHIPSSPLHF

D gene: -
V gene: TRBV5-4
clone size: -
CDR3 length: 14
J gene: TRBJ1-4
CDR3 DNA: TGTGCCAGCAGCCAGGGCGGGACTCATGAAAAACTGTTTTTT
CDR3 protein: CASSQGGTHEKLFF

D gene: TRBD2
V gene: TRBV5-4
clone size: -
CDR3 length: 17
J gene: TRBJ2-5
CDR3 DNA: TGTGCCAGCAGCTTAGGACTAGCGGGAGGGCTTCAAGAGACCCAGTACTTC
CDR3 protein: CASSLGLAGGLQETQYF

D gene: -
V gene: TRBV29-1
clone size: -
CDR3 length: 13
J gene: TRBJ1-2
CDR3 DNA: TGCAGCGTTGAAGGAGAAATTAACTATGGCTACACCTTC
CDR3 protein: CSVEGEINYGYTF

D gene: -
V gene: TRBV7-6
clone size: -
CDR3 length: 15
J gene: TRBJ1-1
CDR3 DNA: TGTGCCAGCAGCTTAGCCTCCGGGGTCGGGACTGAAGCTTTCTTT
CDR3 protein: CASSLASGVGTEAFF

D gene: -
V gene: TRBV6-6
clone size: -
CDR3 length: 12
J gene: TRBJ1-1
CDR3 DNA: TGTGCCAGCAGTTACTCGGAAAGGGAGTTCTTCTTT
CDR3 protein: CASSYSEREFFF

D gene: TRBD2
V gene: TRBV5-4
clone size: -
CDR3 length: 16
J gene: TRBJ2-3
CDR3 DNA: TGTGCCAGCAGCTTGGATCGGGGGGGCTTTACAGATACGCAGTATTTT
CDR3 protein: CASSLDRGGFTDTQYF

D gene: TRBD1
V gene: TRBV6-4
clone size: -
CDR3 length: 16
J gene: TRBJ1-2
CDR3 DNA: TGTGCCAGCAGCGTATCTCCCTCAGGGGGCGGCTATGGCTACACCTTC
CDR3 protein: CASSVSPSGGGYGYTF

D gene: -
V gene: TRBV6-6
clone size: -
CDR3 length: 15
J gene: TRBJ1-5
CDR3 DNA: TGTGCCAGCAGTGCCTTCCAGGCCCCCAATCAGCCCCAGCATTTT
CDR3 protein: CASSAFQAPNQPQHF

D gene: -
V gene: TRBV11-3
clone size: -
CDR3 length: 15
J gene: TRBJ1-5
CDR3 DNA: TGTGCCAGCAGCTTCTCAGAAGATAGCAATCAGCCCCAGCATTTT
CDR3 protein: CASSFSEDSNQPQHF

D gene: -
V gene: TRBV6-5
clone size: -
CDR3 length: 14
J gene: TRBJ2-1
CDR3 DNA: TGTGCCAGCAGTTACGGGCTAGCTTCCAATGAGCAGTTCTTC
CDR3 protein: CASSYGLASNEQFF

D gene: TRBD1
V gene: TRBV19
clone size: -
CDR3 length: 16
J gene: TRBJ1-1
CDR3 DNA: TGTGCCAGTATGCACCGCGGGACAGGGGTGAACACTGAAGCTTTCTTT
CDR3 protein: CASMHRGTGVNTEAFF

D gene: -
V gene: TRBV5-1
clone size: -
CDR3 length: 14
J gene: TRBJ2-5
CDR3 DNA: TGCGCCAGCAGCTTGGCCGGTCTCGGGGGGACCCAGTACTTC
CDR3 protein: CASSLAGLGGTQYF

D gene: -
V gene: TRBV6-6
clone size: once
CDR3 length: 14
J gene: TRBJ1-1
CDR3 DNA: TGTGCCAGCACGGGCACAGGGTCAAACACTGAAGCTTTCTTT
CDR3 protein: CASTGTGSNTEAFF

D gene: -
V gene: TRBV10-1
clone size: -
CDR3 length: 15
J gene: TRBJ1-3
CDR3 DNA: TGCGCCAGCAGCGAGTTCGAGGGGGCTGGAAACACCATATATTTT
CDR3 protein: CASSEFEGAGNTIYF

D gene: -
V gene: TRBV21-1
clone size: -
CDR3 length: 14
J gene: TRBJ2-5
CDR3 DNA: TGTGCCAGCAGCAAAGGAGGCCGGTGGGAGACCCAGTACTTC
CDR3 protein: CASSKGGRWETQYF

D gene: -
V gene: TRBV5-1
clone size: -
CDR3 length: 14
J gene: TRBJ2-5
CDR3 DNA: TGCGCCAGCAGCTTGGCCAGGAGGGGAGAGACCCAGTACTTC
CDR3 protein: CASSLARRGETQYF

D gene: -
V gene: TRBV29-1
clone size: -
CDR3 length: 13
J gene: TRBJ2-5
CDR3 DNA: TGCAGCGTTGAACAGGCCGTCCAAGAGACCCAGTACTTC
CDR3 protein: CSVEQAVQETQYF

D gene: -
V gene: TRBV12-5
clone size: -
CDR3 length: 17
J gene: TRBJ2-3
CDR3 DNA: TGTGCTAGTGGTTTGGGGGCCACAGACAGGAGCACAGATACGCAGTATTTT
CDR3 protein: CASGLGATDRSTDTQYF